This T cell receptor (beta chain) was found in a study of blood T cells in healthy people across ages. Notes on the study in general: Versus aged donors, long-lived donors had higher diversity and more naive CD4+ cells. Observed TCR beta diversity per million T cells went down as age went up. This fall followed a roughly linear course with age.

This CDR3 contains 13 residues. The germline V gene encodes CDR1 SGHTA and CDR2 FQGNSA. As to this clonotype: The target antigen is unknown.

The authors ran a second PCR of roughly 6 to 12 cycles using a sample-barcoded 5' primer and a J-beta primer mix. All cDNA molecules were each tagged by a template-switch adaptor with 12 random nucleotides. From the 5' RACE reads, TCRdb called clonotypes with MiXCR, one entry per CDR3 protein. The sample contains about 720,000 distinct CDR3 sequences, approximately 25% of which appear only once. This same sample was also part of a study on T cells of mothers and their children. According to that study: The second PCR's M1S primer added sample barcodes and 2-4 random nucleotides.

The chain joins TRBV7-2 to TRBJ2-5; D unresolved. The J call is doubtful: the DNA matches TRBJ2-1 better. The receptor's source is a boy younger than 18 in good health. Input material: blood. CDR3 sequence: CASSLTAQNEQFF. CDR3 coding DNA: TGTGCCAGCAGCTTGACTGCACAGAATGAGCAGTTCTTC.